The T cell receptor (beta chain) under discussion was sequenced for a study of OX40 agonist ivuxolimab in advanced cancers. Method: immunoSEQ multiplex PCR; TCRdb's copy keeps in-frame clones and lacks some. The sample carries approximately 84,000 clones, approximately 83% recorded once. Study-wide results and caveats: The mean number of expanded clones was higher in CD8+ T cells than in CD4+. Nonresponders, in some cases, also had low normalized T-cell clonal expansion. At 0.1-3.0 mg/kg, partial responders had clonal expansion among the lowest observed.

Note on this clone: Antigen specificity is unknown.

The CDR3 runs 13 residues. Trimming cost V 3 bases and J 3 bases, with 11 bases left between them. Germline lookup yields CDR1 GTSNPN and CDR2 SVGIG (reference sequence). Sequenced here: CD4+ or CD8+ T cells sorted from blood, sampled in a trial of the OX40 agonist ivuxolimab. The receptor was isolated from an adult with an advanced solid tumor such as melanoma, head and neck, liver or kidney cancer. This chain joins TRBV30 and TRBJ1-2; D may be TRBD1 (5 bases). Here the CDR3 DNA reads TGTGCCTGGAGAGAACAGGCGTACTATGGCTACACCTTC. Its protein is CAWREQAYYGYTF. The full variable domain, with the rest looked up from reference TRBV30 and TRBJ1-2, is SQTIHQWPATLVQPVGSPLSLECTVEGTSNPNLYWYRQAAGRGLQLLFYSVGIGQISSEVPQNLSASRPQDRQFILSSKKLLLSDSGFYLCAWREQAYYGYTFGSGTRLTVV.